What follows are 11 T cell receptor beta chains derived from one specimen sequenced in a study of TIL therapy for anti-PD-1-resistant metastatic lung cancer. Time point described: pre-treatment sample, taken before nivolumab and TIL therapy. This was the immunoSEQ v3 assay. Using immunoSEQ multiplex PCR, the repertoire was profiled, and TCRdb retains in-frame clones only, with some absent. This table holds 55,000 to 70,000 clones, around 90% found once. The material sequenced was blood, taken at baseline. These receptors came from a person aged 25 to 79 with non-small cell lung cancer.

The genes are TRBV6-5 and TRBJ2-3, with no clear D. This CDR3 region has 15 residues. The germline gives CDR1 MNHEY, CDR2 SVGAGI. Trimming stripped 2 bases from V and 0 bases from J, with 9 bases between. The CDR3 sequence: CASSYGLPSTDTQYF. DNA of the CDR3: TGTGCCAGCAGTTACGGGCTGCCGAGCACAGATACGCAGTATTTT.

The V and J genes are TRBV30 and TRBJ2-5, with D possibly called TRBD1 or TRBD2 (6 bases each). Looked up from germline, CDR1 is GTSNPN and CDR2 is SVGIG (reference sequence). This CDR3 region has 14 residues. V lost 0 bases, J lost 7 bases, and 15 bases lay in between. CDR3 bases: TGTGCCTGGAGTGTACATGGGGGGCGGGGGACCCAGTACTTC. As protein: CAWSVHGGRGTQYF.

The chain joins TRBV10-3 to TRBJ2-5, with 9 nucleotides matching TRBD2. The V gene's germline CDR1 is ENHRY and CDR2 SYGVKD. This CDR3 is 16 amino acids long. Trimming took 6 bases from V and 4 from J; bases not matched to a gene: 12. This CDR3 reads CAISGGGGAARETQYF. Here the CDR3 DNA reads TGTGCCATCAGCGGCGGGGGGGGAGCGGCCCGAGAGACCCAGTACTTC.

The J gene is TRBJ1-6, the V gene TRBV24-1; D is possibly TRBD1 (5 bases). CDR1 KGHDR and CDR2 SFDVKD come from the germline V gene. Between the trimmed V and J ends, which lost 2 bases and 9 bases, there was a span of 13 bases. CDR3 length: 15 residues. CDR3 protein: CATSDSRVQGSPLHF. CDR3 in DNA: TGTGCCACCAGTGATTCCCGGGTCCAGGGTTCACCCCTCCACTTT.

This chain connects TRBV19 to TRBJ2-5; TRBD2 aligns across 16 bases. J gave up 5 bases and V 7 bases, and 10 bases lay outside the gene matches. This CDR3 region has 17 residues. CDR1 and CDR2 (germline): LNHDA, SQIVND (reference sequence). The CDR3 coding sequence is TGTGCCAGTATGGGGACTAGCGGGAGGGGAGGAGGGGAGACCCAGTACTTC. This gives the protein CASMGTSGRGGGETQYF. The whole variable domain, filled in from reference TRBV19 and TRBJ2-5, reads DGGITQSPKYLFRKEGQNVTLSCEQNLNHDAMYWYRQDPGQGLRLIYYSQIVNDFQKGDIAEGYSVSREKKESFPLTVTSAQKNPTAFYLCASMGTSGRGGGETQYFGPGTRLLVL.

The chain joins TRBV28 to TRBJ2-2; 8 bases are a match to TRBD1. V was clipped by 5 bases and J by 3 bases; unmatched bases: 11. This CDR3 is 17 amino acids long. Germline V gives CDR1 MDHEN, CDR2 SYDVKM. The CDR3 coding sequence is TGTGCCAGCAGTCCGGGACAGGACGACTGGCACACCGGGGAGCTGTTTTTT. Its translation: CASSPGQDDWHTGELFF.

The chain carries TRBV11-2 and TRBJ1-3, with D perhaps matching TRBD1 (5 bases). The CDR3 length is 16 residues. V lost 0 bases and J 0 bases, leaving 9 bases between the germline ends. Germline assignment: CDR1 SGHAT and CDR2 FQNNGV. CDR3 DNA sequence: TGTGCCAGCAGCTTAGAAGGGGTCAGCTCTGGAAACACCATATATTTT. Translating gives CASSLEGVSSGNTIYF.

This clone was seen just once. The CDR3 spells CASSSSGGPTDTQYF. The CDR3 coding sequence is TGCGCCAGCAGTTCTAGCGGGGGCCCCACAGATACGCAGTATTTT. The chain links TRBV5-1 to TRBJ2-3; TRBD2 matches at 10 bases. The V gene end was trimmed by 5 bases and the J gene end by 2 bases; junction bases not matched to a gene: 5. The CDR3 sequence is 15 residues long. Germline V gives CDR1 SGHRS, CDR2 YFSETQ.

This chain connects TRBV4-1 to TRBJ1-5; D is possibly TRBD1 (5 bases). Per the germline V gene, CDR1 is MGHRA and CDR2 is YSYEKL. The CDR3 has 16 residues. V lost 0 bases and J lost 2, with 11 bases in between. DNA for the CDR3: TGCGCCAGCAGCCAAGAATGGGGACGGGGCAATCAGCCCCAGCATTTT. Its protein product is CASSQEWGRGNQPQHF.

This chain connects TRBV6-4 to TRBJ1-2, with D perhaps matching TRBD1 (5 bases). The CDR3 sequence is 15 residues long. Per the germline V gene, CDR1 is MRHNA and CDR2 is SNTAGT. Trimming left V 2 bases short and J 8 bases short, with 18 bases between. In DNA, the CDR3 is TGTGCCAGCAGTGACCAGCCGGCAGGGCATCGAGGCTACACCTTC. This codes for CASSDQPAGHRGYTF.

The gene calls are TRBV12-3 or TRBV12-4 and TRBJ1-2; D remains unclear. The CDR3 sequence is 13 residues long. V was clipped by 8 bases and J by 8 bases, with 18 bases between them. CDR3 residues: CASGETGFGGYTF. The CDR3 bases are TGTGCCAGCGGGGAGACGGGTTTCGGAGGCTACACCTTC.